Each of the 2 T cell receptor beta chains below was sequenced from the same sample in a study of beta chain features in type 1 diabetes. Expressed TCRB transcripts got sequenced, as all isolated RNA was reverse transcribed. Sequenced by immunoSEQ multiplex PCR; TCRdb stores in-frame clones only, minus some. The sample contains about 180,000 clones, roughly an eighth of which appear only once. Sequencing was performed on central memory CD4+ T cells from blood. These receptors were collected from a woman in her late teens or twenties in good health.

The CDR3 bases are TGTGCCAGCAGCTTGGCACAGGGTCTGTATGGCTACACCTTC. It codes for CASSLAQGLYGYTF. This chain connects TRBV5-5 to TRBJ1-2; D might be TRBD1 (6 bases). V was trimmed by 0 bases and J by 5 bases, leaving 11 bases between them. This CDR3 has 14 residues. Germline V gene sequence: CDR1 SGHKS, CDR2 YYEKEE (reference sequence).

The J gene is TRBJ1-1, the V gene TRBV5-1; the match to TRBD1 covers 8 bases. This CDR3 is built from 13 residues. Germline V CDR1 and CDR2: SGHRS, YFSETQ. V lost 7 bases and J lost 4; bases outside the gene matches: 6. This CDR3 reads CASRTGSSTEAFF. As DNA, the CDR3 is TGCGCCAGCCGGACAGGGAGTAGCACTGAAGCTTTCTTT.